This T cell receptor beta chain was sequenced in a study of T cell changes during pregnancy in multiple sclerosis. The method was immunoSEQ multiplex PCR; TCRdb's version includes in-frame clones alone and lacks a portion of them. The table shows about 62,000 clones, with roughly nine tenths occurring only once. V was pared by 0 bases and J by 0 bases, with 11 bases between. Germline assignment: CDR1 SGHRS and CDR2 YFSETQ. The CDR3 has 16 residues. The source is a female donor with multiple sclerosis, enrolled in a pregnancy study. This chain uses TRBV5-1 with TRBJ2-3; D gene unclear. Sequences were derived from peripheral blood, sampled in the first trimester of pregnancy. CDR3: CASSLGGLSSTDTQYF. For the CDR3, the DNA is TGCGCCAGCAGCTTGGGCGGCCTATCTAGCACAGATACGCAGTATTTT. The full variable domain, completed using reference TRBV5-1 and TRBJ2-3, is KAGVTQTPRYLIKTRGQQVTLSCSPISGHRSVSWYQQTPGQGLQFLFEYFSETQRNKGNFPGRFSGRQFSNSRSEMNVSTLELGDSALYLCASSLGGLSSTDTQYFGPGTRLTVL.